These 11 T cell receptor beta chains originate from one sample sequenced in a study of cytomegalovirus exposure and HLA in healthy donors. With 60 Vbeta and 13 Jbeta primers, the PCR was carried out. Libraries were prepared by immunoSEQ multiplex PCR; TCRdb keeps only in-frame clonotypes and omits some of them. The sample totals 130,000 to 150,000 clones. Sequenced material: PBMCs. All receptors derive from a male donor in good health and CMV-seronegative.

The chain combines TRBV30 with TRBJ2-1; no definite D call. This CDR3 contains 14 residues. Trimming shortened V by 4 bases and J by 2 bases, and 12 bases separated the two germline ends. In germline, CDR1 is GTSNPN, CDR2 SVGIG (reference sequence). The CDR3 bases are TGTGCCTGGACAGGTGTACGCCCCTACAATGAGCAGTTCTTC. It specifies CAWTGVRPYNEQFF.

The chain recombines TRBV6-6 with TRBJ2-2; TRBD1 agrees at 11 bases. There are 16 residues in the CDR3. The junction had 4 bases not matched to a gene; V was cut back by 2 bases and J by 5 bases. Germline V gene sequence: CDR1 MNHNY, CDR2 SVGAGI (reference sequence). The CDR3 is CASSYGQGASTGELFF. The CDR3 DNA sequence: TGTGCCAGCAGTTACGGACAGGGGGCAAGTACCGGGGAGCTGTTTTTT.

The CDR3 is CASSSMGDNSPLHF. The CDR3 coding sequence is TGCGCCAGCAGCTCCATGGGAGATAATTCACCCCTCCACTTT. The genes are TRBV5-1 and TRBJ1-6; no firm D call. The CDR3 has 14 amino acids. CDR1 is SGHRS, CDR2 YFSETQ, per germline. Trimming left V 3 bases short and J 5 bases short, with 9 bases between.

The chain is built from TRBV30 and TRBJ2-7; 7 bases align to TRBD1. CDR1 and CDR2 from the germline V gene are GTSNPN and SVGIG (reference sequence). The CDR3 covers 17 residues. After removal of 4 bases from V and 3 bases from J, the junction contained 18 bases not matched to a gene. CDR3 DNA: TGTGCCTGGATTCCCCCAGGGACAGTCCCCGGCGGCTACGAGCAGTACTTC. This gives the protein CAWIPPGTVPGGYEQYF.

J is TRBJ2-5 and V is TRBV30, with 11 bases fitting TRBD2. CDR1 and CDR2 from the germline V gene are GTSNPN and SVGIG (reference sequence). The V gene end was trimmed by 2 bases and the J gene end by 4 bases; junction bases not matched to a gene: 9. This CDR3 is built from 16 residues. The CDR3 DNA is TGTGCCTGGAGTCCCGTAGCGGGAGGGATAGGAGAGACCCAGTACTTC. It encodes CAWSPVAGGIGETQYF.

The chain is built from TRBV5-4 and TRBJ2-7; 11 bases are shared with TRBD1. This CDR3 region has 16 residues. Trimming took 1 base from V and 3 from J; bases not matched to a gene: 6. CDR1 and CDR2 from the germline V gene are SGHNT and YYREEE (reference sequence). The CDR3 loop is CASSLKQGQGGYEQYF. The CDR3 DNA is TGTGCCAGCAGCTTGAAGCAGGGACAGGGGGGCTACGAGCAGTACTTC.

V gene TRBV7-9 combines with J gene TRBJ1-6, with D maybe TRBD1 (6 bases). V was shortened by 0 bases and J by 7 bases, with 13 bases between the two germline ends. Germline loops: CDR1 SEHNR, CDR2 FQNEAQ (reference sequence). The CDR3 contains 16 residues. CDR3 amino acids: CASSLAGQGLNSPLHF. The CDR3 DNA reads TGTGCCAGCAGCTTAGCGGGGCAGGGGTTAAATTCACCCCTCCACTTT.

J is TRBJ2-7 and V is TRBV6-5, with D perhaps TRBD1 (6 bases). The CDR3 runs 14 residues. The germline V and J ends were trimmed by 6 bases and 4 bases, with 16 bases remaining between them. Germline values: CDR1 MNHEY, CDR2 SVGAGI. CDR3 in amino acids: CASRHRTDRYEQYF. DNA of the CDR3: TGTGCCAGCAGACACCGAACAGACAGGTACGAGCAGTACTTC.

The chain employs TRBV18 and TRBJ1-2, with a tentative D call TRBD1 (5 bases). V lost 0 bases, J lost 8 bases, and 19 bases lay in between. Germline assignment: CDR1 KGHSH and CDR2 LQKENI. The CDR3 totals 16 residues. The CDR3 DNA reads TGTGCCAGCTCACCACCCTCCGACAGATCTTATCGCGGCTACACCTTC. It codes for CASSPPSDRSYRGYTF.

The chain combines TRBV30 with TRBJ2-7; no definite D call. Germline loops: CDR1 GTSNPN, CDR2 SVGIG (reference sequence). Trimming stripped 5 bases from V and 5 bases from J, with 7 bases between. The CDR3 spans 10 residues. The CDR3 DNA is TGTGCCTGGTCCTCTGACGAGCAGTACTTC. Translating it yields CAWSSDEQYF.

The chain recombines TRBV28 with TRBJ1-2; unclear D gene. This CDR3 spans 15 amino acids. The V gene lost 8 bases and the J gene lost 0 bases, with 16 bases spanning the gap. CDR1 and CDR2 (germline): MDHEN, SYDVKM. In nucleotides, the CDR3 is TGTGCCAGCGGACTAGACGTCGCCCCTAACTATGGCTACACCTTC. Encoded protein: CASGLDVAPNYGYTF.